Listed here are 18 T cell receptor beta chains from one sample, sequenced in a study of blood T cell repertoires in COVID-19 (dated by TCRdb to 2018 to 2020). Library creation used the immunoSEQ multiplex PCR assay. TCRdb limited this immuneACCESS table to in-frame rearrangements with V and J called. A share of clones is missing; checked studies link under half to unresolved V genes, and the rest is unexplained. Present in this sample are roughly 100,000 clones, approximately 92% of which were seen just once. The ten largest account for 5% to 6% of the sample. Sequencing used peripheral blood. The receptors come from a man aged 50-59 years with active COVID-19.

V gene TRBV4-1 combines with J gene TRBJ2-7; 7 bases agree with TRBD2. V was pared by 0 bases and J by 3 bases, with 2 bases of the junction left unmatched. From germline, CDR1 is MGHRA and CDR2 YSYEKL. This CDR3 has 14 residues. The CDR3 DNA is TGCGCCAGCAGCCAAGAGGGACTACTCTACGAGCAGTACTTC. It translates to CASSQEGLLYEQYF.

CDR3 protein: CASRRGGITDTQYF. CDR3 sequence (DNA): TGTGCCAGCCGGCGGGGGGGTATTACAGATACGCAGTATTTT. The chain joins TRBV6-6 to TRBJ2-3; TRBD2 agrees at 9 bases. The germline V gene encodes CDR1 MNHNY and CDR2 SVGAGI (reference sequence). The CDR3 loop spans 14 amino acids. The J segment lost 3 bases and the V segment lost 8 bases, leaving 6 bases of the junction unmatched.

The chain employs TRBV7-8 and TRBJ2-1; 12 bases line up with TRBD2. With 4 bases clipped from V and 2 bases from J, the junction kept 9 bases outside the gene matches. CDR3 size: 18 residues. The V gene's germline CDR1 is SGHVS and CDR2 FQNEAQ. The CDR3 DNA follows: TGTGCCAGCAGCTACCGACTAGCGGGAGAGGCCGCCTACAATGAGCAGTTCTTC. It is translated as CASSYRLAGEAAYNEQFF.

The V and J genes are TRBV2 and TRBJ1-2; 8 bases are a match to TRBD1. Germline CDR1 and CDR2: SNHLY and FYNNEI. The junction had 13 bases not matched to a gene; V was cut back by 7 bases and J by 3 bases. The CDR3 sequence is 16 residues long. As DNA, the CDR3 is TGTGCCAGCACGAACATCAGGTCAGGGGGCTACTATGGCTACACCTTC. It translates to CASTNIRSGGYYGYTF.

The chain carries TRBV5-1 and TRBJ2-5; possibly TRBD2 for D (6 bases). Germline V gives CDR1 SGHRS, CDR2 YFSETQ. Trimming took off 4 bases at V and 1 base at J, with 11 bases between the two ends. This CDR3 is 14 amino acids long. In nucleotides, the CDR3 is TGCGCCAGCAGCCTAGGACTATTCCAAGAGACCCAGTACTTC. The encoded protein is CASSLGLFQETQYF.

The CDR3 loop is CASVAGGSTDTQYF. The CDR3 DNA is TGTGCCAGTGTAGCGGGAGGTTCCACAGATACGCAGTATTTT. The rearrangement links TRBV2 to TRBJ2-3; 10 bases are a match to TRBD2. Germline V gene sequence: CDR1 SNHLY, CDR2 FYNNEI. J lost 2 bases, V lost 9 bases, and 5 bases had no gene match. The CDR3 loop spans 14 amino acids.

The V call is TRBV28, the J call TRBJ1-1, with D maybe TRBD1 (6 bases). The ends were cut back, 3 bases at V and 4 bases at J, with 12 bases in the middle. The length of the CDR3 is 14 residues. Germline CDR1 MDHEN, CDR2 SYDVKM. The DNA for the CDR3 is TGTGCCAGCAGTTTCACAGGGACGGGCACTGAAGCTTTCTTT. Amino acid sequence: CASSFTGTGTEAFF.

This chain joins TRBV6-1 and TRBJ2-5; 11 bases are a match to TRBD2. The J segment lost 4 bases and the V segment lost 2 bases, leaving 6 bases of the junction unmatched. Germline CDR1 MNHNS, CDR2 SASEGT. The CDR3 covers 16 residues. The CDR3 bases are TGTGCCAGCAGTGAACTAGCGGGAGGAGGAGGAGAGACCCAGTACTTC. This encodes CASSELAGGGGETQYF.

This clone was seen more than once but under ten times. The chain links TRBV28 to TRBJ1-3; D is undetermined. This CDR3 region has 17 residues. Trimming stripped 5 bases from V and 1 base from J, with 18 bases between. Germline CDR1 MDHEN, CDR2 SYDVKM. CDR3 loop: CASSQDSLSGSGNTIYF. The CDR3 DNA follows: TGTGCCAGCAGTCAGGACTCCCTGAGCGGGTCTGGAAACACCATATATTTT.

V usage is TRBV27 and J usage is TRBJ2-7; TRBD1 matches at 10 bases. Germline assignment: CDR1 MNHEY and CDR2 SMNVEV (reference sequence). With 3 bases clipped from V and 2 bases from J, the junction kept 4 bases outside the gene matches. CDR3 length: 15 amino acids. The chain's CDR3 is CASSLGQGRTYEQYF. DNA for the CDR3: TGTGCCAGCAGTTTGGGACAGGGGAGAACCTACGAGCAGTACTTC.

V usage is TRBV5-1 and J usage is TRBJ2-2; 8 bases are a match to TRBD1. V was pared by 2 bases and J by 5 bases, with 5 bases of the junction left unmatched. There are 15 residues in the CDR3. CDR1 is SGHRS and CDR2 is YFSETQ in the germline V gene. CDR3 in amino acids: CASSFRQGRTGELFF. The CDR3 bases are TGCGCCAGCAGCTTCAGACAGGGGCGGACCGGGGAGCTGTTTTTT.

The rearrangement joins TRBV19 to TRBJ2-7; the D gene is possibly TRBD2 (5 bases). Trimming shortened V by 5 bases and J by 7 bases, and 18 bases separated the two germline ends. The CDR3 is 14 amino acids. From germline, CDR1 is LNHDA and CDR2 SQIVND (reference sequence). The DNA of the CDR3 is TGTGCCAGTAGTGACTGGACGGAGGCAAGGGAGCAGTACTTC. It codes for CASSDWTEAREQYF.

The chain is built from TRBV5-1 and TRBJ2-1; 9 positions match TRBD1. V lost 5 bases, J lost 8 bases, and 8 bases stayed unmatched. CDR3 length: 14 residues. Germline-derived CDR1 and CDR2 are SGHRS and YFSETQ. CDR3: CASSPGQGWYEQFF. The CDR3 DNA sequence: TGCGCCAGCAGTCCGGGACAGGGTTGGTATGAGCAGTTCTTC.

This clone showed up just a few times. The chain is built from TRBV5-5 and TRBJ1-6; D may be TRBD1 (6 bases). The V gene's germline CDR1 is SGHKS and CDR2 YYEKEE (reference sequence). The CDR3 loop spans 12 amino acids. Trimming removed 4 bases at V and 7 bases at J, with 6 bases between. The chain's CDR3 is CASSGQNSPLHF. The CDR3 DNA reads TGTGCCAGCAGCGGACAGAATTCACCCCTCCACTTT.

This chain uses TRBV29-1 with TRBJ2-7, with D hard to call. The germline V gene has CDR1 SQVTM and CDR2 ANQGSEA. The CDR3 is made up of 10 amino acids. V dropped 6 bases and J dropped 5 bases, with 8 bases sitting between them. CDR3 sequence reads: CSVLIDEQYF. CDR3 DNA: TGCAGCGTACTAATAGACGAGCAGTACTTC.

This rearrangement joins TRBV28 to TRBJ2-2; tentatively, D is TRBD2 (5 bases). Per the germline V gene, CDR1 is MDHEN and CDR2 is SYDVKM. The V gene lost 3 bases and the J gene lost 1 base, with 9 bases spanning the gap. The CDR3 is 15 residues long. Here the CDR3 reads CASSFEGGNTGELFF. The CDR3 nucleotides are TGTGCCAGCAGTTTTGAAGGAGGGAACACCGGGGAGCTGTTTTTT.

This rearrangement joins TRBV6-5 to TRBJ1-2, with 7 bases fitting TRBD1. The V gene end was trimmed by 7 bases and the J gene end by 2 bases; junction bases not matched to a gene: 7. The CDR3 totals 14 residues. CDR1 is MNHEY, CDR2 SVGAGI, per germline. This chain's CDR3 is CASNQDRANYGYTF. CDR3 DNA: TGTGCCAGCAATCAAGACAGGGCAAACTATGGCTACACCTTC.

This clone was counted a single time. The rearrangement links TRBV28 to TRBJ2-2; 9 bases are shared with TRBD2. The CDR3 loop spans 14 amino acids. The trim removed 6 bases at V and 6 bases at J, leaving 5 bases unmatched. Germline CDR1 MDHEN, CDR2 SYDVKM. The CDR3 DNA reads TGTGCCAGCAGCGGAGCGGGAGGTTCCGGGGAGCTGTTTTTT. Translated: CASSGAGGSGELFF.